A selection of T cell receptor beta chains follows, all from one sample in a study of CD4 T cells in relation to SARS-CoV-2 and coronaviruses. The method was immunoSEQ multiplex PCR; TCRdb's version includes in-frame clones alone and lacks a portion of them. Of roughly 36,000 clones listed, 80% to 90% are singletons. Source material: memory CD4+ T cells from PBMCs. The origin of the receptors is an adult with COVID-19. Each CDR3 is given with its conserved first and last residue. Fields, in order: clone size, V gene, J gene, D gene, CDR3 DNA, CDR3 protein. D genes are given only for firm matches. Not every row has a clone size; where given, it reads once, few, many or a size class.

.	TRBV28	TRBJ1-5	.	TGTGCCAGCAGTAGACCACCTAATCAGCCCCAGCATTTT	CASSRPPNQPQHF
.	TRBV11-3	TRBJ1-1	.	TGTGCCAGCAGCCTGAACCGGGGGGCCACTGAAGCTTTCTTT	CASSLNRGATEAFF
.	TRBV19	TRBJ1-6	TRBD1	TGTGCCAGTAGGAAGAATACAGGGGATTCACCCCTCCACTTT	CASRKNTGDSPLHF
.	TRBV4-3	TRBJ2-2	TRBD1	TGCGCCAGCAGCTGGACAGGGAACACCGGGGAGCTGTTTTTT	CASSWTGNTGELFF
.	TRBV27	TRBJ2-7	TRBD1	TGTGCCAGCAGTTTGAAACCGACAGGGGCGCCCTACGAGCAGTACTTC	CASSLKPTGAPYEQYF
.	TRBV7-8	TRBJ2-6	.	TGTGCCAGCAGCTTAGGAGTCTTGCGCTCTGGGGCCAACGTCCTGACTTTC	CASSLGVLRSGANVLTF
once	TRBV7-2	TRBJ2-2	TRBD2	TGTGCCAGCAGCTCATTACTAGCGGGAGGGGGCACCGGGGAGCTGTTTTTT	CASSSLLAGGGTGELFF
.	TRBV2	TRBJ2-7	TRBD1	TGTGCCAGCACTAGGCAGGGGGTAACCTACGAGCAGTACTTC	CASTRQGVTYEQYF
.	TRBV14	TRBJ2-1	.	TGTGCCAGCAGCCAAGATAACTTTAGGAATGAGCAGTTCTTC	CASSQDNFRNEQFF
once	TRBV29-1	TRBJ2-3	.	TGCAGCGTTGAATCGGGGGGCGATACGCAGTATTTT	CSVESGGDTQYF
.	TRBV7-3	TRBJ2-1	.	TGTGCCAGCAGCGCCCTGGGAGCTAGCTATTATGAGCAGTTCTTC	CASSALGASYYEQFF
.	TRBV12-3/TRBV12-4	TRBJ2-7	.	TGTGCCAGCAGTTGGGGGCGAGACGAGCAGTACTTC	CASSWGRDEQYF
.	TRBV6-5	TRBJ1-6	.	TGTGCCAGCCAAACCGGGAGGCTGGGCCTCTCACCCCTCCACTTT	CASQTGRLGLSPLHF
.	TRBV3-1/TRBV3-2	TRBJ2-5	TRBD1	TGTGCCAGCAGCCCCCGGACAGGGTGGGAGACCCAGTACTTC	CASSPRTGWETQYF
.	TRBV28	TRBJ2-3	TRBD2	TGTGCCTTGAGTCCGGGAGGTAGTGCAGATACGCAGTATTTT	CALSPGGSADTQYF
.	TRBV13	TRBJ1-6	.	TGTGCCAGCAGCTTAGGGGGTTTTGGGGCACCCCTCCACTTT	CASSLGGFGAPLHF